These 20 T cell receptor beta chains came from one sample sequenced in a study of T cell changes during pregnancy in multiple sclerosis. Generated by immunoSEQ multiplex PCR, the TCRdb table keeps only in-frame clones and is missing some. The repertoire includes 35,000 to 45,000 clones, 85% to 90% of them detected once, and under 0.65% sits in the top ten. The sample consisted of CD4+ T cells from peripheral blood mononuclear cells, taken in the first trimester of pregnancy. These receptors originate from a female donor with multiple sclerosis, enrolled in a pregnancy study.

The rearrangement links TRBV10-3 to TRBJ1-1; D not resolved. Deletions cut 7 bases from V and 4 bases from J, with 16 bases between. CDR1 ENHRY and CDR2 SYGVKD come from the germline V gene. There are 14 residues in the CDR3. CDR3 sequence (DNA): TGTGCCATCACTATGGACGCCCGGGGCACTGAAGCTTTCTTT. Translating gives CAITMDARGTEAFF.

The rearrangement uses TRBV19 and TRBJ1-4, with D perhaps matching TRBD1 (5 bases). Deletions cut 3 bases from V and 1 base from J, with 9 bases between. Germline CDR1 LNHDA, CDR2 SQIVND (reference sequence). The CDR3 covers 15 residues. The CDR3 nucleotides are TGTGCCAGTAGTATCTCTGGACAAACTAATGAAAAACTGTTTTTT. It codes for CASSISGQTNEKLFF.

This clone was observed a few times. The chain joins TRBV5-1 to TRBJ1-1; D possibly corresponds to TRBD1 (5 bases). The CDR3 contains 16 residues. From germline, CDR1 is SGHRS and CDR2 YFSETQ. The germline V and J ends were trimmed by 0 bases and 0 bases, with 12 bases remaining between them. The CDR3 spells CASSLDRGGVNTEAFF. For the CDR3, the DNA is TGCGCCAGCAGCTTGGATCGGGGAGGGGTGAACACTGAAGCTTTCTTT. Together with reference TRBV5-1 and TRBJ1-1, the CDR3 gives the full variable domain: KAGVTQTPRYLIKTRGQQVTLSCSPISGHRSVSWYQQTPGQGLQFLFEYFSETQRNKGNFPGRFSGRQFSNSRSEMNVSTLELGDSALYLCASSLDRGGVNTEAFFGQGTRLTVV.

This chain joins TRBV7-8 and TRBJ1-1; tentatively, D is TRBD1 (6 bases). In germline, CDR1 is SGHVS, CDR2 FQNEAQ. V shed 6 bases and J shed 1 base, with 18 bases lying between them. This CDR3 comprises 16 residues. The CDR3 protein is CASRATGFNSNTEAFF. DNA of the CDR3: TGTGCCAGCAGGGCTACAGGGTTTAATTCGAACACTGAAGCTTTCTTT.

This chain joins TRBV5-1 and TRBJ2-1; tentative D call: TRBD2 (5 bases). Germline V CDR1 and CDR2: SGHRS, YFSETQ. V shed 4 bases and J shed 0 bases, with 11 bases lying between them. This CDR3 is 15 amino acids long. The CDR3, as DNA: TGCGCCAGCAGCCCCCCCCGGGACTCCTACAATGAGCAGTTCTTC. Protein product: CASSPPRDSYNEQFF.

There are a few counts of this clone. The gene calls are TRBV19 and TRBJ2-7; 9 bases are a match to TRBD1. CDR1 and CDR2 from the germline V gene are LNHDA and SQIVND (reference sequence). The length of the CDR3 is 15 residues. V was pared by 5 bases and J by 0 bases, with 5 bases of the junction left unmatched. CDR3 sequence: CASSPRQGVSYEQYF. The CDR3 DNA follows: TGTGCCAGTAGTCCCCGACAGGGGGTCTCCTACGAGCAGTACTTC.

V is TRBV27 and J is TRBJ1-5, with 7 bases that match TRBD1. Germline trimming cut 4 bases from V and 15 bases from J; bases unmatched to any gene: 9. This CDR3 spans 12 amino acids. Germline values: CDR1 MNHEY, CDR2 SMNVEV (reference sequence). CDR3 in amino acids: CASSSTGYSWHF. The CDR3 DNA sequence: TGTGCCAGCAGTTCGACAGGGTACAGTTGGCATTTT.

This chain connects TRBV6-1 to TRBJ2-7, with D maybe TRBD1 (6 bases). This CDR3 is built from 14 residues. From germline, CDR1 is MNHNS and CDR2 SASEGT. With 7 bases removed from V and 0 bases from J, the gap between germline ends came to 13 bases. The CDR3 reads CASMFGDISYEQYF. The CDR3 region has the DNA TGTGCCAGCATGTTTGGGGACATCTCCTACGAGCAGTACTTC.

The chain carries TRBV18 and TRBJ2-4, with no clear D. Trimming left V 0 bases short and J 7 bases short, with 13 bases between. CDR1 KGHSH and CDR2 LQKENI come from the germline V gene. The CDR3 extends over 15 amino acids. CDR3 amino acids: CASSPPWPPYNIQYF. In DNA form, the CDR3 reads TGTGCCAGCTCACCACCTTGGCCCCCTTATAACATTCAGTACTTC.

This chain uses TRBV19 with TRBJ1-4, with 10 bases fitting TRBD1. Germline CDR1 LNHDA, CDR2 SQIVND (reference sequence). The CDR3 loop spans 11 amino acids. The CDR3 DNA is TGTCTGACAGGGGGCAGGGAAAAACTGTTTTTT. It yields the protein CLTGGREKLFF.

This CDR3 is CASSFIQQETQYF. The DNA for the CDR3 is TGTGCCAGCAGTTTCATACAGCAAGAGACCCAGTACTTC. This sequence joins TRBV28 and TRBJ2-5; D gene uncertain. The CDR3 contains 13 residues. V gave up 3 bases and J gave up 2 bases, with 7 bases separating them. Germline CDR1 MDHEN, CDR2 SYDVKM.

J is TRBJ1-1 and V is TRBV5-1; 7 bases match TRBD1. V lost 0 bases and J lost 10; bases outside the gene matches: 15. The germline V gene has CDR1 SGHRS and CDR2 YFSETQ. This CDR3 spans 16 amino acids. As DNA, the CDR3 is TGCGCCAGCAGCTTGGGTCCGGACAGGCGACGGGTCGGAGCTTTCTTT. This gives the protein CASSLGPDRRRVGAFF.

V gene TRBV27 combines with J gene TRBJ2-1; 8 bases map to TRBD1. The CDR3 covers 15 residues. From germline, CDR1 is MNHEY and CDR2 SMNVEV (reference sequence). V lost 5 bases to trimming and J lost 7 bases; unmatched junction nucleotides: 10. CDR3 DNA sequence: TGTGCCAGCAGTCCCGGACAGGGTAGGAAGAATGAGCAGTTCTTC. Encoded protein: CASSPGQGRKNEQFF.

The chain recombines TRBV7-3 with TRBJ2-1; 8 bases align to TRBD2. CDR1 and CDR2 from the germline V gene are SGHTA and FQGTGA. The CDR3 covers 17 residues. V trimming: 5 bases; J trimming: 0 bases; junction bases outside the gene matches: 9. CDR3 sequence reads: CASSPTSGLSSYNEQFF. For the CDR3, the DNA is TGTGCCAGCAGCCCCACTAGCGGCCTCAGCTCCTACAATGAGCAGTTCTTC.

V is TRBV19 and J is TRBJ2-3; possibly TRBD2 for D (5 bases). Germline V gene sequence: CDR1 LNHDA, CDR2 SQIVND (reference sequence). This CDR3 spans 15 amino acids. Between the trimmed V and J ends, which lost 4 bases and 1 base, there was a span of 12 bases. The CDR3 nucleotides read TGTGCCAGTAGTACCCCTAGGACTGGCACAGATACGCAGTATTTT. Amino acids: CASSTPRTGTDTQYF.

The V and J genes are TRBV4-3 and TRBJ2-3; TRBD2 is a possible D gene (5 bases). The CDR3 is 16 amino acids. Trimming shortened V by 1 base and J by 3 bases, and 14 bases separated the two germline ends. Germline assignment: CDR1 LGHNA and CDR2 YSLEER. The CDR3: CASSQATGIGTDTQYF. CDR3 in DNA: TGCGCCAGCAGCCAAGCTACGGGAATCGGAACAGATACGCAGTATTTT.

J is TRBJ2-5 and V is TRBV30, with D perhaps matching TRBD2 (5 bases). Germline V gives CDR1 GTSNPN, CDR2 SVGIG (reference sequence). V lost 4 bases and J 1 base, leaving 7 bases between the germline ends. The CDR3 is 12 amino acids. CDR3: CAWNSGQETQYF. CDR3 nucleotides: TGTGCCTGGAACAGCGGCCAAGAGACCCAGTACTTC.

The chain carries TRBV7-2 and TRBJ1-2, with D possibly TRBD1 on 5 matching bases. Trimming cost V 5 bases and J 8 bases, with 18 bases left between them. Germline CDR1 SGHTA, CDR2 FQGNSA. This CDR3 is 14 amino acids long. The CDR3 bases are TGTGCCAGCAGCCGCGGGGGTGGGGGGAAGGGCTACACCTTC. It is translated as CASSRGGGGKGYTF.

The chain uses TRBV5-1 and TRBJ1-1; no firm D call. Germline loops: CDR1 SGHRS, CDR2 YFSETQ. The CDR3 is 16 amino acids. Trimming shortened V by 2 bases and J by 5 bases, and 19 bases separated the two germline ends. The CDR3 DNA reads as TGCGCCAGCAGCTTCGAGTGGGCGGGTGGCGGGACTGAAGCTTTCTTT. Protein sequence: CASSFEWAGGGTEAFF.

A single count supports this clone. The J gene is TRBJ2-3, the V gene TRBV18; tentatively, D is TRBD2 (5 bases). Germline CDR1 reads KGHSH; CDR2 reads LQKENI. V lost 6 bases and J 4 bases, leaving 17 bases between the germline ends. The CDR3 runs to 15 residues. The CDR3 DNA follows: TGTGCCAGCTCCCCCGGACGGGGTGAGGCAGATACGCAGTATTTT. Protein sequence: CASSPGRGEADTQYF.